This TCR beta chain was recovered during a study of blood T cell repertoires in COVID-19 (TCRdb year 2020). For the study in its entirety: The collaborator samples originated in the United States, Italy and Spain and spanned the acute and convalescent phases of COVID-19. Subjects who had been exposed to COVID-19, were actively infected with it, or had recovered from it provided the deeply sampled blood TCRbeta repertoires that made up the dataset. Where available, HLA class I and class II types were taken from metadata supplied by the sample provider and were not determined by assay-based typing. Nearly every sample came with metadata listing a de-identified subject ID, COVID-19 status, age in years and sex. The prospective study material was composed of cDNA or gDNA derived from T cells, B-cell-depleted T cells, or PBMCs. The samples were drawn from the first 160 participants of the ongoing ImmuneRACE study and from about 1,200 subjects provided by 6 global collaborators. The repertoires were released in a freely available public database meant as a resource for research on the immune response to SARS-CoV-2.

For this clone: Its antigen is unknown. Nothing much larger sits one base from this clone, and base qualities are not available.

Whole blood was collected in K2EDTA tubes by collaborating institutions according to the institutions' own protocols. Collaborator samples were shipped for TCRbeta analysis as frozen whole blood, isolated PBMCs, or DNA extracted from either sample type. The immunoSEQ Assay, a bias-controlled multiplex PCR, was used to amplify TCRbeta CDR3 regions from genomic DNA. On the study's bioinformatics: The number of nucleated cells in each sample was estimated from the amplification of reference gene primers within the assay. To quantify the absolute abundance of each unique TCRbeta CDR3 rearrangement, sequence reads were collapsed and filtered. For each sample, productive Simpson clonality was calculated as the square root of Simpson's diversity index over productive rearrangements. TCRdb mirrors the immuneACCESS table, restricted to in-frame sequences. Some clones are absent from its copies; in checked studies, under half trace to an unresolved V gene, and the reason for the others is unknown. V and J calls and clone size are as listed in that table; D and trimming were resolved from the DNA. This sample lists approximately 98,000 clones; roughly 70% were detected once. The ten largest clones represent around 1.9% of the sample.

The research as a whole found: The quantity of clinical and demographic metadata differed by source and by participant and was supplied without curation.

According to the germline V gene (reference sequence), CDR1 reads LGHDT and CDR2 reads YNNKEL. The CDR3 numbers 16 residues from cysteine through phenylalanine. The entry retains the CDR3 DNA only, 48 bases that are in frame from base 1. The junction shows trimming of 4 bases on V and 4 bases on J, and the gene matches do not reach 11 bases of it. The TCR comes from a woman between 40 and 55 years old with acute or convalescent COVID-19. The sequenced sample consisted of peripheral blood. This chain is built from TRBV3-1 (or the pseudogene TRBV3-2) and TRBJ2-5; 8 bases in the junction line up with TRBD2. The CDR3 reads CASSLLGRAGGETQYF. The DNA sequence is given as TGTGCCAGCAGCCTCTTAGGTCGGGCGGGGGGAGAGACCCAGTACTTC.